This T cell receptor beta chain was obtained from a study of cytomegalovirus exposure and HLA in healthy donors. Study-level background: Within an early data release were about 85 million unique TCRs drawn from HLA-typed donors. For the approximately 430 genotyped donors, about 81% fell within the Caucasian-associated ancestry cluster. Study observations and caveats: Sequencing had likely introduced a cluster of highly shared sequence variants as an artifact.

The PCR made use of 60 Vbeta and 13 Jbeta primers. Generated by immunoSEQ multiplex PCR, the TCRdb table keeps only in-frame clones and is missing some. This table holds 150,000 to 200,000 clones, about 74% found once. The CDR3 totals 12 residues. The germline V gene encodes CDR1 SNHLY and CDR2 FYNNEI. V lost 7 bases, J lost 4 bases, and 10 bases lay in between. A note on this clone: Its antigen remains unidentified.

Input material: PBMCs. This chain joins TRBV2 and TRBJ2-5, with a tentative D call TRBD1 (5 bases). The receptor comes from a male donor in good health and CMV-seronegative. CDR3: CASNQGVETQYF. CDR3 bases: TGTGCCAGCAATCAAGGGGTAGAGACCCAGTACTTC.